The T cell receptor beta chain described here comes from a study of blood T cell repertoires in COVID-19. Looking at the study overall: Researchers got acute and convalescent COVID-19 samples from the United States, Italy and Spain. PBMCs, B-cell-depleted T cells, or T cells were the source of the cDNA or gDNA that made up the material.

The sample holds one count of this clone. In the original analysis: For nucleated cells, counts were estimated from reference gene primer amplification. Generated by immunoSEQ multiplex PCR, the TCRdb table keeps only in-frame clones and is missing some. V and J calls and clone size are given by that table; D and trimming were obtained from the DNA. Of 45,000 to 65,000 clones in the sample, about 86% are singletons; the top ten hold less than 4.5%. This receptor was taken from a man older than 75 with active COVID-19. Sample: peripheral blood.

The CDR3 bases are TGTGCCAGCAGGGACGCCGGTGGGGCTAGCACAGATACGCAGTATTTT. Protein product: CASRDAGGASTDTQYF. The chain has TRBV6-6 and TRBJ2-3, with D possibly being TRBD1 (5 bases). The CDR3 totals 16 residues. V gave up 6 bases and J gave up 0 bases, with 16 bases separating them. Germline CDR1 and CDR2: MNHNY and SVGAGI (reference sequence).